Included here is one TCR beta chain sequence, with context. The data originate from a study of control samples from healthy donors and cancer patients. The V gene lost 8 bases and the J gene lost 8 bases, with 15 bases spanning the gap. The CDR3 runs to 12 residues. Germline-derived CDR1 and CDR2 are SGHTA and FQGTGA. This table comes from immunoSEQ multiplex PCR, and its TCRdb copy is limited to in-frame clones, with some not included. The sample consists of approximately 120,000 clones, around 89% of them appearing once. This TCR came from a woman between 50 and 59 years old in good health. The chain employs TRBV7-3 and TRBJ1-2, with TRBD1 as a possible D gene (6 bases). Sequencing input: blood. The CDR3 is CASATGNGGYTF. The CDR3 region has the DNA TGTGCCAGCGCTACAGGGAACGGGGGCTACACCTTC.